What follows is one T cell receptor (beta chain) and its context. RNA transcripts yielded amplified TCR beta CDR3 regions. RT-PCR with HTBI primers came first, then second-round multiplex PCR. TCRdb fed the multiplex PCR reads into MiXCR, producing one record per CDR3 protein. The sample shows around 1.1 million distinct CDR3 sequences, 36% of them seen only once. Germline-derived CDR1 and CDR2 are MGHDK and SYGVNS. The V gene end was trimmed by 5 bases and the J gene end by 4 bases; junction bases not matched to a gene: 5. The CDR3 extends over 15 amino acids. This sample is part of a study of Graves' ophthalmopathy and Graves' hyperthyroidism. The overall study: Cases classed as stable hyperthyroidism had no ophthalmopathy within 18 months of follow-up.

Hyperthyroidism patients, all newly diagnosed, had under 2 months' duration and ages of 18 to 65. V gene TRBV25-1 combines with J gene TRBJ2-3, with TRBD2 identical over 11 bases. The TCR originated in an adult man with Graves' hyperthyroidism. Material for sequencing was peripheral blood or thyroid tissue (not recorded which). The DNA for the CDR3 is TGTGCCAGCAGTCGGACTAGCGGGTATGCAGATACGCAGTATTTT. Translating it yields CASSRTSGYADTQYF. The entire variable domain, with the rest obtained from reference TRBV25-1 and TRBJ2-3, is as follows: EADIYQTPRYLVIGTGKKITLECSQTMGHDKMYWYQQDPGMELHLIHYSYGVNSTEKGDLSSESTVSRIRTEHFPLTLESARPSHTSQYLCASSRTSGYADTQYFGPGTRLTVL.